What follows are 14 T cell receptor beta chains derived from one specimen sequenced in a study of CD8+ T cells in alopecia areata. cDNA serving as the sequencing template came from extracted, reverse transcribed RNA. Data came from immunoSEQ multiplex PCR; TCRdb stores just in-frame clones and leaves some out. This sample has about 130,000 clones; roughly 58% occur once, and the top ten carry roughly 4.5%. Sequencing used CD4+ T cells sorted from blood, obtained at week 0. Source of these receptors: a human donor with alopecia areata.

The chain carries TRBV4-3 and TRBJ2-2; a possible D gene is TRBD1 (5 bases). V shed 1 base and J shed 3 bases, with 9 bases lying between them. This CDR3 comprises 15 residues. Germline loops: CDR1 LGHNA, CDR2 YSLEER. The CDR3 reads CASSQGGHYTGELFF. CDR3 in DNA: TGCGCCAGCAGCCAAGGTGGACACTACACCGGGGAGCTGTTTTTT.

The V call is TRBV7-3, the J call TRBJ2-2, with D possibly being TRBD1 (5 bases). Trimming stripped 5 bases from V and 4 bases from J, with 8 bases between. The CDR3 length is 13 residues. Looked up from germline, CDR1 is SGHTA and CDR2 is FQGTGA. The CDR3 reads CASSLQVTGELFF. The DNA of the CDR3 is TGTGCCAGCAGCCTACAGGTCACCGGGGAGCTGTTTTTT.

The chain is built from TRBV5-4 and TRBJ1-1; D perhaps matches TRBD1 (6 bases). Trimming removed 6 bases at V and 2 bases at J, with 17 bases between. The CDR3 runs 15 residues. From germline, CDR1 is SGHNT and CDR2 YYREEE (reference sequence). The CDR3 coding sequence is TGTGCCAGCACCCCGCCAAGAGGGACAAACACTGAAGCTTTCTTT. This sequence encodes CASTPPRGTNTEAFF.

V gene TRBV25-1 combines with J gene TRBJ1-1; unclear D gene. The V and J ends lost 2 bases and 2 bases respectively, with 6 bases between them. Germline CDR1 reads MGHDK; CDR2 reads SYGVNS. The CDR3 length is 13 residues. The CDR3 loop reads CASSEHVNTEAFF. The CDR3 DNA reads TGTGCCAGCAGTGAACACGTTAACACTGAAGCTTTCTTT.

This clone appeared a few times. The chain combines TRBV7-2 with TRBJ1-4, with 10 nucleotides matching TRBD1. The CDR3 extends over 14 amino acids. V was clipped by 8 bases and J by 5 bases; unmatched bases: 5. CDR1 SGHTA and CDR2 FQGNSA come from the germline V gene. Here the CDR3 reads CASGGQGQNEKLFF. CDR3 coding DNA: TGTGCCAGCGGGGGACAGGGGCAGAATGAAAAACTGTTTTTT.

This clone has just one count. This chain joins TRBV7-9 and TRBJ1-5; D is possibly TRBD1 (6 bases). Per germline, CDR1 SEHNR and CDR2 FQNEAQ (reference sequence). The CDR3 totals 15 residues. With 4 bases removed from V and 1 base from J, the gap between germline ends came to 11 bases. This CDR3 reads CASSSGARSNQPQHF. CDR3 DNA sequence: TGTGCCAGCAGCTCGGGGGCCAGGAGCAATCAGCCCCAGCATTTT.

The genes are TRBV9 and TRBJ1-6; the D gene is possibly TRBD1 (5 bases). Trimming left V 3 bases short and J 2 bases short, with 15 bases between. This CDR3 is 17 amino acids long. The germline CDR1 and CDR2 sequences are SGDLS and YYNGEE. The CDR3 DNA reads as TGTGCCAGCAGCGGGGGGGAGGCGAGCGCCTATAATTCACCCCTCCACTTT. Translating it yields CASSGGEASAYNSPLHF.

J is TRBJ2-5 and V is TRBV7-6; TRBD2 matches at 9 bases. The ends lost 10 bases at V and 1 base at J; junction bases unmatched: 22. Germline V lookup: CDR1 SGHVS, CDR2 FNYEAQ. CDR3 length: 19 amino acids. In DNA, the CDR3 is TGTGCCACCTCCCATACGGGGGCTGGCCTAGCGGGGATCCAAGAGACCCAGTACTTC. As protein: CATSHTGAGLAGIQETQYF.

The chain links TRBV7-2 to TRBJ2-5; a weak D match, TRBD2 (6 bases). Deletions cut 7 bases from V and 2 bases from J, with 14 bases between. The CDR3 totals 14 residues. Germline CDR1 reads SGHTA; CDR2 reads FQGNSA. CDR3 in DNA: TGTGCCAGCACATTTGGGACTCCACAAGAGACCCAGTACTTC. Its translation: CASTFGTPQETQYF.

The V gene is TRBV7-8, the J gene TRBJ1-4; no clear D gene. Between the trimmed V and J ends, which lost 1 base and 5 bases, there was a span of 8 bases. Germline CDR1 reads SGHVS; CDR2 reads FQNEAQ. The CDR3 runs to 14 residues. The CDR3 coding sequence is TGTGCCAGCAGCTTAGTAGCGGGAAATGAAAAACTGTTTTTT. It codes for CASSLVAGNEKLFF.

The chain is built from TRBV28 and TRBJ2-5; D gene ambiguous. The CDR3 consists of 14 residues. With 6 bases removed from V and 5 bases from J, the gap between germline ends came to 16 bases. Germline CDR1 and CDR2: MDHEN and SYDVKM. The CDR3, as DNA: TGTGCCAGCAGCCATACATTTTCGTCGGAGACCCAGTACTTC. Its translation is CASSHTFSSETQYF.

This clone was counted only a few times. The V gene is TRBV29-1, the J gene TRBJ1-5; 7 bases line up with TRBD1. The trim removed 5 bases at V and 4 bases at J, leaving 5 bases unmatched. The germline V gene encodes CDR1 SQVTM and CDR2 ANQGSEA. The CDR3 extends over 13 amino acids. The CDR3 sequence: CSVSTGFNQPQHF. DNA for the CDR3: TGCAGCGTTTCGACAGGGTTTAATCAGCCCCAGCATTTT.

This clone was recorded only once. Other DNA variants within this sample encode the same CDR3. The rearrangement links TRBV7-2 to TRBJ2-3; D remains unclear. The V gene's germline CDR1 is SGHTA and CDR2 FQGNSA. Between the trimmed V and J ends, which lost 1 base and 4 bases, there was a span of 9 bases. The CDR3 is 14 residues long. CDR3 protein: CASSLGGRADTQYF. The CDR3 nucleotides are TGTGCCAGCAGCTTAGGGGGTAGAGCAGATACGCAGTATTTT.

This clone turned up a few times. CDR3 sequence: CASSQHRGNTEAFF. Written as DNA, the CDR3 is TGTGCCAGCAGCCAGCATAGGGGGAACACTGAAGCTTTCTTT. The chain is built from TRBV5-4 and TRBJ1-1, with D tentatively TRBD1 (5 bases). Trimming removed 4 bases at V and 1 base at J, with 11 bases between. This CDR3 is built from 14 residues. In germline, CDR1 is SGHNT, CDR2 YYREEE (reference sequence).